These 30 T cell receptor beta chains were sequenced from one sample in a study of blood T cell repertoires in COVID-19. The method was immunoSEQ multiplex PCR; TCRdb's version includes in-frame clones alone and lacks a portion of them. The data show around 310,000 clones, with 88% seen just once and under 4.5% held by the top ten. The sequenced material came from peripheral blood. The receptors derive from a woman aged 50 to 65 with active or convalescent COVID-19.

The chain couples TRBV6-5 to TRBJ1-1; 7 bases line up with TRBD1. Trimming removed 6 bases from V and 12 bases from J; junction bases left unmatched: 16. Germline CDR1 reads MNHEY; CDR2 reads SVGAGI. This CDR3 contains 14 residues. The CDR3 reads CASRPTGTVFITFF. The CDR3 nucleotides are TGTGCCAGCAGGCCTACCGGGACAGTTTTCATTACTTTCTTT.

The genes are TRBV4-1 and TRBJ2-7; TRBD2 aligns across 15 bases. The length of the CDR3 is 16 residues. Per the germline V gene, CDR1 is MGHRA and CDR2 is YSYEKL. Trimming cost V 3 bases and J 5 bases; bases outside gene matches: 5. The CDR3 loop is CASSQWTSGRANEQYF. In DNA form, the CDR3 reads TGCGCCAGCAGCCAGTGGACTAGCGGGAGGGCGAACGAGCAGTACTTC.

The rearrangement joins TRBV2 to TRBJ2-3; D perhaps matches TRBD1 (6 bases). The CDR3 totals 13 residues. Per germline, CDR1 SNHLY and CDR2 FYNNEI. Trimming took 6 bases from V and 7 from J, leaving 14 bases between them. As DNA, the CDR3 is TGTGCCAGCAGGGGTACAGGGACGAATACGCAGTATTTT. Its translation is CASRGTGTNTQYF.

In its sample, this clone was seen many times. The V gene is TRBV2, the J gene TRBJ2-2, with D perhaps TRBD1 (5 bases). With 2 bases removed from V and 1 base from J, the gap between germline ends came to 11 bases. The germline CDR1 and CDR2 sequences are SNHLY and FYNNEI. The CDR3 runs to 16 residues. The CDR3 sequence: CASSEIVQGNTGELFF. Here the CDR3 DNA reads TGTGCCAGCAGTGAAATCGTCCAGGGGAACACCGGGGAGCTGTTTTTT.

The gene calls are TRBV4-1 and TRBJ1-6; unclear D gene. V shed 0 bases and J shed 7 bases, with 7 bases lying between them. The CDR3 length is 14 residues. The germline CDR1 and CDR2 sequences are MGHRA and YSYEKL. As DNA, the CDR3 is TGCGCCAGCAGCCAAGACGCGTCGAATTCACCCCTCCACTTT. Encoded protein: CASSQDASNSPLHF.

V is TRBV28 and J is TRBJ1-5, with 7 positions matching TRBD1. This CDR3 contains 15 residues. Losses at the gene ends were 6 bases for V and 0 bases for J; bases not matched to a gene: 5. The germline V gene has CDR1 MDHEN and CDR2 SYDVKM. As DNA, the CDR3 is TGTGCCAGCAGGGAACAGGGGAATAGCAATCAGCCCCAGCATTTT. Protein: CASREQGNSNQPQHF.

This chain uses TRBV20-1 with TRBJ1-1; D remains unclear. The germline gives CDR1 DFQATT, CDR2 SNEGSKA (reference sequence). Trimming stripped 0 bases from V and 10 bases from J, with 9 bases between. This CDR3 has 11 amino acids. CDR3 sequence: CSARDNRGAFF. As DNA, the CDR3 is TGCAGTGCTAGAGATAACCGAGGAGCTTTCTTT.

The rearrangement joins TRBV9 to TRBJ2-3; 9 nucleotides match TRBD2. The J segment lost 5 bases and the V segment lost 4 bases, leaving 8 bases of the junction unmatched. The length of the CDR3 is 15 residues. Germline CDR1 is SGDLS and CDR2 is YYNGEE. The CDR3 nucleotides are TGTGCCAGCAGCCCCATGGCGGGGGGGCAAGATACGCAGTATTTT. Encoded protein: CASSPMAGGQDTQYF.

The chain employs TRBV6-2 or TRBV6-3 and TRBJ1-1; weak D call: TRBD1 (5 bases). The germline V and J ends were trimmed by 1 base and 8 bases, with 26 bases remaining between them. CDR3 size: 18 residues. Germline V gives CDR1 MNHEY, CDR2 SVGEGT. Here the CDR3 reads CASSYLLSYGRGPLEAFF. DNA of the CDR3: TGTGCCAGCAGTTACTTATTGTCCTACGGGAGGGGACCCCTAGAAGCTTTCTTT.

This sequence joins TRBV3-1 (or the pseudogene TRBV3-2) and TRBJ1-1; D possibly corresponds to TRBD1 (6 bases). The V gene's germline CDR1 is LGHDT and CDR2 YNNKEL (reference sequence). Trimming left V 4 bases short and J 4 bases short, with 13 bases between. This CDR3 region has 14 residues. The CDR3 loop reads CASSPPTGTTEAFF. The DNA for the CDR3 is TGTGCCAGCAGCCCTCCCACAGGGACCACTGAAGCTTTCTTT.

The rearrangement joins TRBV12-3 or TRBV12-4 to TRBJ1-2, with D hard to call. CDR3 length: 12 amino acids. The V and J ends lost 2 bases and 8 bases respectively, with 9 bases between them. The CDR3 sequence: CASSLLGLGYTF. The CDR3 DNA is TGTGCCAGCAGTTTATTGGGCCTCGGCTACACCTTC.

J is TRBJ1-1 and V is TRBV6-2 or TRBV6-3; D call uncertain. CDR3 length: 12 amino acids. Trimming pared 2 bases from V and 8 bases from J, leaving 9 bases between. Germline CDR1 MNHEY, CDR2 SVGEGT. The CDR3, as DNA: TGTGCCAGCAGTTACGAATGGAGCGAAGCTTTCTTT. The encoded protein is CASSYEWSEAFF.

The chain joins TRBV25-1 to TRBJ1-5; TRBD1 matches at 8 bases. Unmatched junction bases numbered 15, after V lost 1 base and J lost 7 bases. CDR1 and CDR2 from the germline V gene are MGHDK and SYGVNS. The CDR3 consists of 18 residues. CDR3 nucleotides: TGTGCCAGCAGTGAATTTTTTCCCGACAGGGGATTAGGGCAGCCCCAGCATTTT. Amino acids: CASSEFFPDRGLGQPQHF.

V usage is TRBV9 and J usage is TRBJ1-1; 9 nucleotides match TRBD1. The J segment lost 0 bases and the V segment lost 3 bases, leaving 6 bases of the junction unmatched. The CDR3 sequence is 16 residues long. The germline CDR1 and CDR2 sequences are SGDLS and YYNGEE. DNA of the CDR3: TGTGCCAGCAGCGGGGACAGGGTCCTCGTGAACACTGAAGCTTTCTTT. Its protein is CASSGDRVLVNTEAFF.

This chain links TRBV4-2 with TRBJ2-7; 7 nucleotides align to TRBD2. The germline V gene encodes CDR1 LGHNA and CDR2 YNFKEQ. The junction had 5 bases not matched to a gene; V was cut back by 0 bases and J by 0 bases. This CDR3 is 16 amino acids long. Written as DNA, the CDR3 is TGTGCCAGCAGCCAAGATCTCCGGACTAGCTCCTACGAGCAGTACTTC. Its protein product is CASSQDLRTSSYEQYF.

The V call is TRBV11-1, the J call TRBJ1-1; the match to TRBD1 covers 7 bases. V shed 5 bases, J shed 1 base, and the junction held 7 bases outside the gene matches. The CDR3 loop spans 15 amino acids. Per germline, CDR1 SGHAT and CDR2 FQDESV (reference sequence). The CDR3 here is CASSPRQGWNTEAFF. CDR3 nucleotides: TGTGCCAGCAGCCCGAGACAGGGATGGAACACTGAAGCTTTCTTT.

V usage is TRBV28 and J usage is TRBJ1-1; TRBD1 is a possible D gene (5 bases). V shed 7 bases and J shed 5 bases, with 11 bases lying between them. Germline V gene sequence: CDR1 MDHEN, CDR2 SYDVKM. CDR3 length: 12 amino acids. The CDR3: CASKEQDTEAFF. CDR3 DNA sequence: TGTGCCAGCAAAGAACAGGATACTGAAGCTTTCTTT. Together with reference TRBV28 and TRBJ1-1, the CDR3 gives the full variable domain: DVKVTQSSRYLVKRTGEKVFLECVQDMDHENMFWYRQDPGLGLRLIYFSYDVKMKEKGDIPEGYSVSREKKERFSLILESASTNQTSMYLCASKEQDTEAFFGQGTRLTVV.

This clone has ten or more counts. The rearrangement uses TRBV19 and TRBJ2-2; 8 bases are shared with TRBD1. Unmatched junction bases numbered 5, after V lost 10 bases and J lost 1 base. The length of the CDR3 is 14 residues. CDR1 is LNHDA, CDR2 SQIVND, per germline (reference sequence). CDR3 sequence: CATGQGMNTGELFF. CDR3 nucleotide sequence: TGTGCCACTGGACAGGGAATGAACACCGGGGAGCTGTTTTTT.

The CDR3 bases are TGTGCCAGCAGTTTGCGGACTGCGTTTGGCTACACCTTC. Amino acids: CASSLRTAFGYTF. V is TRBV12-3 or TRBV12-4 and J is TRBJ1-2; no reliable D call. CDR3 length: 13 residues. Between the trimmed V and J ends, which lost 3 bases and 7 bases, there was a span of 12 bases.

V and J are TRBV28 and TRBJ2-1; TRBD2 matches 9 bases. The J segment lost 4 bases and the V segment lost 7 bases, leaving 5 bases of the junction unmatched. This CDR3 contains 14 residues. In germline, CDR1 is MDHEN, CDR2 SYDVKM. The CDR3 spells CASTTSGPYNEQFF. DNA for the CDR3: TGTGCCAGCACCACTAGCGGGCCTTACAATGAGCAGTTCTTC. Looking up the rest from reference TRBV28 and TRBJ2-1 gives the full variable domain: DVKVTQSSRYLVKRTGEKVFLECVQDMDHENMFWYRQDPGLGLRLIYFSYDVKMKEKGDIPEGYSVSREKKERFSLILESASTNQTSMYLCASTTSGPYNEQFFGPGTRLTVL.

The chain combines TRBV28 with TRBJ1-5; the D gene is possibly TRBD1 (5 bases). The V gene's germline CDR1 is MDHEN and CDR2 SYDVKM. With 1 base removed from V and 9 bases from J, the gap between germline ends came to 22 bases. This CDR3 has 17 residues. CDR3 amino acids: CASSLLRKLRVESPQHF. CDR3 coding DNA: TGTGCCAGCAGTTTATTGCGAAAGCTCAGGGTGGAGTCGCCCCAGCATTTT.

This chain uses TRBV4-1 with TRBJ1-2; D uncertain. Deletions cut 1 base from V and 3 bases from J, with 15 bases between. The germline V gene has CDR1 MGHRA and CDR2 YSYEKL. The CDR3 length is 16 residues. As DNA, the CDR3 is TGCGCCAGCAGCCAAGCCCCGGAGTCGGCCCACTATGGCTACACCTTC. Its translation: CASSQAPESAHYGYTF.

The rearrangement links TRBV7-9 to TRBJ2-3; TRBD1 matches at 11 bases. Germline CDR1 is SEHNR and CDR2 is FQNEAQ (reference sequence). Losses at the gene ends were 3 bases for V and 4 bases for J; bases not matched to a gene: 6. The CDR3 is 16 amino acids. Here the CDR3 reads CASSFTGTGGADTQYF. The CDR3 DNA sequence: TGTGCCAGCAGCTTCACCGGGACAGGGGGAGCAGATACGCAGTATTTT.

The chain links TRBV4-1 to TRBJ1-4; a weak D match, TRBD1 (6 bases). The CDR3 loop spans 16 amino acids. With 6 bases removed from V and 4 bases from J, the gap between germline ends came to 18 bases. From germline, CDR1 is MGHRA and CDR2 YSYEKL. CDR3 coding DNA: TGCGCCAGCAGACGGACAGCACAGAATAATAATGAAAAACTGTTTTTT. It specifies CASRRTAQNNNEKLFF.

This sequence joins TRBV18 and TRBJ1-3, with 8 bases aligning to TRBD1. This CDR3 is built from 15 residues. The trim removed 6 bases at V and 3 bases at J, leaving 7 bases unmatched. Germline CDR1 KGHSH, CDR2 LQKENI. The CDR3 spells CASSQGAIVGNTIYF. The CDR3 DNA sequence: TGTGCCAGCTCGCAGGGGGCGATTGTTGGAAACACCATATATTTT. The full variable domain, completed using reference TRBV18 and TRBJ1-3, is NAGVMQNPRHLVRRRGQEARLRCSPMKGHSHVYWYRQLPEEGLKFMVYLQKENIIDESGMPKERFSAEFPKEGPSILRIQQVVRGDSAAYFCASSQGAIVGNTIYFGEGSWLTVV.

The rearrangement links TRBV18 to TRBJ1-5; 8 positions match TRBD1. Germline loops: CDR1 KGHSH, CDR2 LQKENI. Unmatched junction bases numbered 5, after V lost 4 bases and J lost 0 bases. This CDR3 contains 16 residues. CDR3: CASSRGTGDSNQPQHF. The CDR3 DNA is TGTGCCAGCTCACGAGGGACAGGCGATAGCAATCAGCCCCAGCATTTT.

J is TRBJ2-7 and V is TRBV6-5; 7 bases align to TRBD1. Unmatched junction bases numbered 3, after V lost 0 bases and J lost 4 bases. The CDR3 spans 14 residues. In germline, CDR1 is MNHEY, CDR2 SVGAGI. For the CDR3, the DNA is TGTGCCAGCAGTTACTCGGACAGGTCGTACGAGCAGTACTTC. Translating it yields CASSYSDRSYEQYF.

V usage is TRBV4-2 and J usage is TRBJ2-7, with TRBD2 matching over 8 bases. J gave up 2 bases and V 1 base, and 4 bases lay outside the gene matches. The CDR3 consists of 15 residues. From germline, CDR1 is LGHNA and CDR2 YNFKEQ. CDR3 DNA: TGTGCCAGCAGCCAAGGGACTAGCAACACCTACGAGCAGTACTTC. Translating it yields CASSQGTSNTYEQYF.

This sequence joins TRBV5-4 and TRBJ2-5; TRBD2 matches at 10 bases. The CDR3 extends over 16 amino acids. The V gene's germline CDR1 is SGHNT and CDR2 YYREEE (reference sequence). V shed 0 bases, J shed 1 base, and the junction held 3 bases outside the gene matches. This CDR3 reads CASSLVASGSQETQYF. The CDR3 region has the DNA TGTGCCAGCAGCTTGGTGGCTAGCGGGAGCCAAGAGACCCAGTACTTC.

V and J are TRBV19 and TRBJ1-2, with 8 bases aligning to TRBD1. V shed 5 bases, J shed 6 bases, and the junction held 8 bases outside the gene matches. Germline lookup yields CDR1 LNHDA and CDR2 SQIVND (reference sequence). The CDR3 sequence is 14 residues long. CDR3 DNA: TGTGCCAGTAGTCCCGGACAGGGAGGGGATGGCTACACCTTC. Amino acid sequence: CASSPGQGGDGYTF.